What follows are 2 T cell receptor beta chains derived from one specimen sequenced in a study of CD8+CD57+ T cells in acquired aplastic anemia. Genomic DNA served as template for TCR beta VDJ and CDR3 profiling. TCRdb re-called the reads through MiXCR, storing one row per CDR3 protein. The sample lists roughly 160,000 distinct CDR3 sequences, 55% to 80% occurring once. Sequencing was performed on sorted CD4+, CD8+, or CD8+CD57+ T cells (not recorded which) from PBMCs. The receptors derive from a human donor in good health.

This clonotype was counted between two and nine times. This chain links TRBV5-1 with TRBJ1-2; D remains unclear. Germline V gives CDR1 SGHRS, CDR2 YFSETQ. With 1 base removed from V and 7 bases from J, the gap between germline ends came to 14 bases. CDR3 size: 14 residues. CDR3 region: CASSLRVVGVGYTF. CDR3 bases: TGCGCCAGCAGCTTGAGGGTCGTTGGGGTTGGCTACACCTTC.

The CDR3: CAITLEASSTDTQYF. CDR3 DNA sequence: TGTGCCATAACCCTAGAGGCATCCTCCACAGATACGCAGTATTTT. The rearrangement uses TRBV6-5 and TRBJ2-3; no clear D gene. CDR1 and CDR2 (germline): MNHEY, SVGAGI. Trimming shortened V by 10 bases and J by 2 bases, and 19 bases separated the two germline ends. This CDR3 region has 15 residues.